These T cell receptor beta chains were read from a single sample in a study of beta chain features in type 1 diabetes. Sequencing was performed with immunoSEQ multiplex PCR; in TCRdb, only in-frame clones are kept and a portion is missing. The repertoire holds under 850,000 clones, about an eighth seen once, with 0.022% in the top ten. The source material was naive CD4+ T cells from blood. The receptors stem from a man between 18 and 29 years old with type 1 diabetes. CDR3s include the opening cysteine and the closing phenylalanine or tryptophan. D genes are given only for firm matches.

>TRBV4-1|TRBJ2-2|TRBD1
CASSPRSSGTDTGELFF
>TRBV9|TRBJ2-1|-
CASSPRRRNEQFF
>TRBV9|TRBJ1-6|TRBD1
CASSPRTGLGSPLHF
>TRBV4-1|TRBJ1-1|-
CASSQGGDEAFF
>TRBV6-5|TRBJ1-5|TRBD1
CASRGTGMGNQPQHF
>TRBV11-2|TRBJ2-3|-
CASSSETGGSDTQYF
>TRBV29-1|TRBJ1-1|-
CSADRGLGTEAFF
>TRBV5-1|TRBJ2-5|-
CASSGTVGALETQYF
>TRBV19|TRBJ2-3|-
CASSTQGGTDTQYF
>TRBV30|TRBJ1-1|-
CAWSRIGRNTEAFF
>TRBV28|TRBJ2-3|-
CASGERTSTDTQYF
>TRBV6-5|TRBJ2-7|TRBD1
CASSYGDRLAYEQYF
>TRBV30|TRBJ1-2|-
CAWSVGYGYTF
>TRBV7-2|TRBJ1-1|-
CASRPQRNTEAFF
>TRBV7-2|TRBJ2-7|TRBD2
CASRVVAGRDYEQYF
>TRBV29-1|TRBJ2-3|TRBD1
CSVYRGPSTDTQYF
>TRBV19|TRBJ2-1|-
CASSNLYNEQFF
>TRBV5-4|TRBJ2-2|TRBD1
CASSLETGSGTGELFF
>TRBV12-5|TRBJ2-7|-
CASGLAISPGDLYEQYF
>TRBV25-1|TRBJ2-3|-
CASSEFGRKLVTDTQYF
>TRBV7-2|TRBJ1-6|-
CASSSAGVGAGSPLHF
>TRBV9|TRBJ1-5|-
CASSVGVEGQPQHF
>TRBV6-5|TRBJ1-6|TRBD1
CASSYDRVNSPLHF
>TRBV7-9|TRBJ1-2|TRBD1
CASSSTGVGYTF
>TRBV9|TRBJ2-5|-
CASSVALEGWETQYF
>TRBV14|TRBJ1-1|-
CASSQPSGAGKAFF
>TRBV5-4|TRBJ2-5|TRBD2
CASSPAGGGAVETQYF
>TRBV19|TRBJ2-6|-
CASSAPWGSSSGANVLTF
>TRBV4-1|TRBJ2-1|-
CASSQQGAYNEQFF
>TRBV4-1|TRBJ1-5|TRBD1
CASSQAVVRGHQPQHF
>TRBV30|TRBJ1-4|-
CALSVDPNEKLFF
>TRBV7-2|TRBJ2-1|TRBD2
CASSLASGLEYNEQFF
>TRBV29-1|TRBJ1-2|-
CSVDGQNGYTF
>TRBV28|TRBJ1-2|-
CASSLDQNGYTF
>TRBV5-1|TRBJ2-7|-
CASSLDLAGSYEQYF
>TRBV27|TRBJ1-1|-
CASSGEGVFEGTEAFF
>TRBV14|TRBJ1-3|-
CASSRRYSGNTIYF